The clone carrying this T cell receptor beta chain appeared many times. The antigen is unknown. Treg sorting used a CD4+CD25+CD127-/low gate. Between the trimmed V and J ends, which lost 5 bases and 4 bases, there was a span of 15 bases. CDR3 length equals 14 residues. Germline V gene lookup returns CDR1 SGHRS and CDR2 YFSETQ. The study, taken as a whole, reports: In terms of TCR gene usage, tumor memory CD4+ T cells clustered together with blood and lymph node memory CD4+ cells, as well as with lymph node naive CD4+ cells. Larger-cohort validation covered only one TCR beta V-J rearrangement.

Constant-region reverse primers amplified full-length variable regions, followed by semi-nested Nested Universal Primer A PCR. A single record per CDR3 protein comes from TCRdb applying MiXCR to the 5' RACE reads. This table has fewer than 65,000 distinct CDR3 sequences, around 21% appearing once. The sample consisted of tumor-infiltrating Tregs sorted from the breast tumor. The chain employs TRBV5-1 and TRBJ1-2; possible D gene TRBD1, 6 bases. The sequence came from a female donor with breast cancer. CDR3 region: CASSVGGRSYGYTF. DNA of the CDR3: TGCGCCAGCAGTGTAGGGGGGCGCTCCTATGGCTACACCTTC.